These 2 T cell receptor beta chains share one sample of origin, sequenced in a study of breast tumors, draining lymph nodes, adjacent tissues. TCRdb ran MiXCR on the multiplex PCR reads and lists one entry per CDR3 protein. This table has 250,000 or so distinct CDR3 sequences, around 31% appearing once. The lymph nodes were axillary draining lymph nodes from breast cancer patients. Specimen: axillary lymph node tissue. These receptors were obtained from a female donor with breast cancer. Some clones in this sample may be carry-over from other donors' samples.

The chain recombines TRBV5-1 with TRBJ2-3, with no clear D. Per the germline V gene, CDR1 is SGHRS and CDR2 is YFSETQ. Trimming stripped 0 bases from V and 11 bases from J, with 19 bases between. The CDR3 spans 15 residues. The CDR3 DNA reads TGCGCCAGCAGCTTGGTCTGGGTCACCTACAATGAGCAGTATTTT. Protein: CASSLVWVTYNEQYF.

Remarks on this clonotype: This likely comes from a read error, as the CDR3 has no conserved phenylalanine or tryptophan at its end. The limits of the CDR3 on the DNA are not certain, so only TCRdb's listed CDR3 is given. This rearrangement joins TRBV7-9 to TRBJ1-2; the D segment call TRBD1 is taken from the table without a DNA check. Germline-derived CDR1 and CDR2 are SEHNR and FQNEAQ (reference sequence). The CDR3 is 23 amino acids in total, end residues counted. CDR3 protein: CASSPIPKYYRVPGQLLTMATPS.